A selection of T cell receptor beta chains follows, all from one sample in a study of blood T cell repertoires in COVID-19. The method was immunoSEQ multiplex PCR; TCRdb's version includes in-frame clones alone and lacks a portion of them. Among about 310,000 clones listed, about 88% were seen once. Sequencing was done on a sample of PBMCs or T cells enriched from blood (not recorded which). The source is a woman aged 40 to 55 who had recovered from COVID-19. Both conserved end residues are part of each CDR3. Fields, in order: J gene, D gene, V gene, clone size, CDR3 protein, CDR3 DNA. D genes are given only for firm matches. Expanded clones are given a class, and other clones once, few, many or no size at all.

J: TRBJ2-5
D: TRBD2
V: TRBV4-2
size: -
CDR3: CASNLAGAETQYF
DNA: TGTGCCAGCAATTTAGCGGGAGCAGAGACCCAGTACTTC

J: TRBJ2-1
D: TRBD2
V: TRBV28
size: -
CDR3: CATRFSGITNEQFF
DNA: TGTGCCACCAGATTTAGCGGGATAACCAATGAGCAGTTCTTC

J: TRBJ1-6
D: -
V: TRBV5-4
size: -
CDR3: CASSRSNSPLHF
DNA: TGTGCCAGCAGCCGGAGTAATTCACCCCTCCACTTT

J: TRBJ2-3
D: TRBD2
V: TRBV2
size: -
CDR3: CASTRLAGGASTDTQYF
DNA: TGTGCCAGCACCAGACTAGCGGGGGGGGCTAGCACAGATACGCAGTATTTT

J: TRBJ2-7
D: -
V: TRBV4-3
size: -
CDR3: CASSQDTGSAGYEQYF
DNA: TGCGCCAGCAGCCAAGATACAGGGAGTGCTGGCTACGAGCAGTACTTC

J: TRBJ1-4
D: TRBD1
V: TRBV2
size: -
CDR3: CASSTRPGQGRGEKLFF
DNA: TGTGCCAGCAGTACTCGGCCGGGACAGGGGCGGGGTGAAAAACTGTTTTTT

J: TRBJ1-6
D: TRBD1
V: TRBV5-1
size: -
CDR3: CASSPGTGNGSPLHF
DNA: TGCGCCAGCAGCCCCGGGACAGGGAATGGTTCACCCCTCCACTTT

J: TRBJ2-7
D: TRBD1
V: TRBV6-5
size: -
CDR3: CASSPWGDRVYEQYF
DNA: TGTGCCAGCAGCCCCTGGGGGGACAGGGTCTACGAGCAGTACTTC

J: TRBJ1-1
D: -
V: TRBV11-2
size: -
CDR3: CASSLTRGSMNTEAFF
DNA: TGTGCCAGCAGCTTAACAAGGGGGAGCATGAACACTGAAGCTTTCTTT

J: TRBJ1-1
D: -
V: TRBV5-1
size: -
CDR3: CASSSPGRLNTEAFF
DNA: TGCGCCAGCAGCTCGCCGGGGAGATTGAACACTGAAGCTTTCTTT

J: TRBJ2-1
D: TRBD2
V: TRBV7-9
size: -
CDR3: CASSFFSGSYNEQFF
DNA: TGTGCCAGCAGCTTCTTTAGCGGGAGTTACAATGAGCAGTTCTTC

J: TRBJ2-2
D: TRBD2
V: TRBV2
size: -
CDR3: CASRAGGPYGELFF
DNA: TGTGCCAGCAGAGCGGGAGGGCCTTACGGGGAGCTGTTTTTT

J: TRBJ2-1
D: -
V: TRBV5-1
size: -
CDR3: CASSLIWEEQFF
DNA: TGCGCCAGCAGCTTGATATGGGAGGAGCAGTTCTTC

J: TRBJ1-1
D: TRBD1
V: TRBV5-1
size: once
CDR3: CASSLTGGTTEAFF
DNA: TGCGCCAGCAGCTTGACAGGGGGCACCACTGAAGCTTTCTTT

J: TRBJ2-7
D: -
V: TRBV15
size: -
CDR3: CATSREAGVREQYF
DNA: TGTGCCACCAGCAGAGAGGCAGGGGTTAGAGAGCAGTACTTC

J: TRBJ2-5
D: TRBD1
V: TRBV3-1/TRBV3-2
size: -
CDR3: CASSQDRGQETQYF
DNA: TGTGCCAGCAGCCAAGACAGGGGGCAAGAGACCCAGTACTTC

J: TRBJ2-1
D: TRBD2
V: TRBV11-3
size: -
CDR3: CASSSGLAGADEQFF
DNA: TGTGCCAGCAGCTCGGGACTAGCGGGAGCCGATGAGCAGTTCTTC

J: TRBJ1-3
D: TRBD1
V: TRBV19
size: -
CDR3: CASSTMARGDGNTIYF
DNA: TGTGCCAGTAGTACGATGGCCAGGGGGGATGGAAACACCATATATTTT

J: TRBJ2-1
D: TRBD2
V: TRBV30
size: -
CDR3: CAWSVTQREFNEQFF
DNA: TGTGCCTGGAGTGTAACCCAGCGGGAATTCAATGAGCAGTTCTTC